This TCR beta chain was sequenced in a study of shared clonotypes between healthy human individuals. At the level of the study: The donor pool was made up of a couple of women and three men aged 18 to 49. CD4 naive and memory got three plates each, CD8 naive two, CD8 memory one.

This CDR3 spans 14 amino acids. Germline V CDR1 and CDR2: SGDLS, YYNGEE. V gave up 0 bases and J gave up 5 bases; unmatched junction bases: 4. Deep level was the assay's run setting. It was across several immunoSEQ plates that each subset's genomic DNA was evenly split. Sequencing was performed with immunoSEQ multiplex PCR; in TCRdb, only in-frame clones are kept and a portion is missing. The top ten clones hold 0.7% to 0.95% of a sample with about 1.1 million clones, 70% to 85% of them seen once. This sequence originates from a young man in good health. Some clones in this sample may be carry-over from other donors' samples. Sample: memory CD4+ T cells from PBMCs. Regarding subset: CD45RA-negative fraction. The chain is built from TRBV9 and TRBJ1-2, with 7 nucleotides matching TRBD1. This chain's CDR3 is CASSVEDRAYGYTF. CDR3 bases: TGTGCCAGCAGCGTAGAAGACAGGGCGTATGGCTACACCTTC.